The 30 T cell receptor beta chains below come from one sample, sequenced in a study of T cell changes during pregnancy in multiple sclerosis. Generated by immunoSEQ multiplex PCR, the TCRdb table keeps only in-frame clones and is missing some. This table holds tens of thousands of clones, 90% to 95% found once. Sequenced material: peripheral blood, taken in the first trimester of pregnancy. Receptor source: a female donor with multiple sclerosis, enrolled in a pregnancy study.

The rearrangement uses TRBV4-3 and TRBJ2-7; a possible D gene is TRBD1 (5 bases). V shed 0 bases and J shed 3 bases, with 9 bases lying between them. This CDR3 region has 14 residues. CDR1 is LGHNA and CDR2 is YSLEER in the germline V gene. This CDR3 reads CASSQERTGYEQYF. The CDR3 bases are TGCGCCAGCAGCCAAGAGCGAACAGGCTACGAGCAGTACTTC.

The chain couples TRBV19 to TRBJ1-5, with TRBD1 matching over 7 bases. This CDR3 has 17 residues. V was clipped by 7 bases and J by 0 bases; unmatched bases: 12. Germline CDR1 LNHDA, CDR2 SQIVND (reference sequence). The CDR3 region has the DNA TGTGCCAGTACCAACCTGACAGGGAGGTATAGCAATCAGCCCCAGCATTTT. Translated, it gives CASTNLTGRYSNQPQHF.

This clone appeared a few times. This chain connects TRBV6-1 to TRBJ2-1; D gene uncertain. Looked up from germline, CDR1 is MNHNS and CDR2 is SASEGT. This CDR3 comprises 15 residues. The V end was cut by 0 bases, the J end by 5 bases, with 11 bases between. In DNA form, the CDR3 reads TGTGCCAGCAGTGAAGCGCCAACAGCCAACAATGAGCAGTTCTTC. This translates into CASSEAPTANNEQFF.

The chain joins TRBV7-2 to TRBJ2-1; D possibly corresponds to TRBD2 (6 bases). Germline CDR1 reads SGHTA; CDR2 reads FQGNSA. CDR3 length: 19 residues. V was cut by 1 base and J by 0 bases, with 19 bases left in between. CDR3 nucleotide sequence: TGTGCCAGCAGCTTAGGCGGGAAGTTTCCCAGCAGCTCCTACAATGAGCAGTTCTTC. This encodes CASSLGGKFPSSSYNEQFF.

The chain is built from TRBV28 and TRBJ2-2; D unclear. The germline CDR1 and CDR2 sequences are MDHEN and SYDVKM. Trimming left V 6 bases short and J 2 bases short, with 13 bases between. The CDR3 length is 15 residues. CDR3 sequence reads: CASSTEIYNTGELFF. The CDR3 region has the DNA TGTGCCAGCAGCACAGAAATCTATAACACCGGGGAGCTGTTTTTT.

This chain joins TRBV9 and TRBJ2-7; the D is unclear. The V and J ends lost 4 bases and 3 bases respectively, with 14 bases between them. The CDR3 is 14 residues long. The germline gives CDR1 SGDLS, CDR2 YYNGEE. The CDR3 DNA sequence: TGTGCCAGCAGCCCCTTACCATCGGGCTACGAGCAGTACTTC. Its protein product is CASSPLPSGYEQYF.

This sequence joins TRBV6-6 and TRBJ2-1; 7 bases are a match to TRBD2. Germline-derived CDR1 and CDR2 are MNHNY and SVGAGI (reference sequence). With 6 bases clipped from V and 9 bases from J, the junction kept 14 bases outside the gene matches. The CDR3 loop spans 15 amino acids. The CDR3 loop reads CASRPKTGLVSEQFF. Written as DNA, the CDR3 is TGTGCCAGCAGACCAAAAACCGGACTAGTGAGTGAGCAGTTCTTC.

The chain has TRBV19 and TRBJ2-4; D may be TRBD2 (7 bases). Germline-derived CDR1 and CDR2 are LNHDA and SQIVND (reference sequence). The CDR3 extends over 17 amino acids. Trimming removed 5 bases at V and 0 bases at J, with 17 bases between. The CDR3 region is CASSLRGAGVAKNIQYF. As DNA, the CDR3 is TGTGCCAGTAGTCTAAGGGGGGCGGGGGTAGCCAAAAACATTCAGTACTTC.

There are a few counts of this clone. One junction end disagrees with the germline gene, perhaps due to a read error. The V and J genes are TRBV7-8 and TRBJ1-1; D unresolved. CDR1 is SGHVS and CDR2 is FQNEAQ in the germline V gene. The CDR3 consists of 13 residues. CDR3 bases: TGTGCCAGCAGCTCCCGCCAACTCACGACACAAAGCTTT. This translates into CASSSRQLTTQSF. Complete variable domain (other parts from reference TRBV7-8 and TRBJ1-1): GAGVSQSPRYKVAKRGQDVALRCDPISGHVSLFWYQQALGQGPEFLTYFQNEAQLDKSGLPSDRFFAERPEGSVSTLKIQRTQQEDSAVYLCASSSRQLTTQSFGQGTRLTVV.

The J gene is TRBJ2-5, the V gene TRBV7-2; 9 bases map to TRBD2. Trimming at V came to 2 bases and at J to 3 bases, leaving 4 bases not matched to a gene. The CDR3 length is 15 residues. CDR1 and CDR2 (germline): SGHTA, FQGNSA. The CDR3 reads CASSLRRGGKETQYF. In DNA form, the CDR3 reads TGTGCCAGCAGCTTAAGGCGGGGGGGGAAAGAGACCCAGTACTTC.

V is TRBV9 and J is TRBJ1-1; TRBD1 is a possible D gene (5 bases). The length of the CDR3 is 15 residues. Germline V gene lookup returns CDR1 SGDLS and CDR2 YYNGEE. V lost 3 bases to trimming and J lost 3 bases, with 15 bases between them. CDR3 nucleotide sequence: TGTGCCAGCAGCGGGATGGAGGGACCGTACACTGAAGCTTTCTTT. It yields the protein CASSGMEGPYTEAFF.

This chain links TRBV2 with TRBJ2-1, with TRBD1 matching 9 bases. With 6 bases clipped from V and 7 bases from J, the junction kept 4 bases outside the gene matches. Germline V gene data show CDR1 as SNHLY and CDR2 as FYNNEI. The CDR3 covers 13 residues. The CDR3 region has the DNA TGTGCCAGCAGGGGGACAGGGCGGAATGAGCAGTTCTTC. This encodes CASRGTGRNEQFF.

The chain combines TRBV14 with TRBJ2-3; D ambiguous. This CDR3 region has 13 residues. Germline-derived CDR1 and CDR2 are SGHDN and FVKESK. Trimming stripped 1 base from V and 3 bases from J, with 5 bases between. The CDR3 nucleotides read TGTGCCAGCAGCCAAGTGAGGACAGATACGCAGTATTTT. Translating gives CASSQVRTDTQYF.

The sample holds one count of this clone. This chain uses TRBV5-4 with TRBJ1-1; 7 positions match TRBD1. The J segment lost 5 bases and the V segment lost 4 bases, leaving 5 bases of the junction unmatched. This CDR3 is built from 13 residues. Germline V gene lookup returns CDR1 SGHNT and CDR2 YYREEE (reference sequence). The CDR3 here is CASSRGTATEAFF. The DNA of the CDR3 is TGTGCCAGCAGCAGGGGGACAGCGACTGAAGCTTTCTTT.

The chain carries TRBV9 and TRBJ2-7; D might be TRBD2 (5 bases). Trimming cost V 0 bases and J 6 bases, with 10 bases left between them. The CDR3 loop spans 13 amino acids. Germline V CDR1 and CDR2: SGDLS, YYNGEE. Written as DNA, the CDR3 is TGTGCCAGCAGCGTAGCCCCAGGAGGCGAGCAGTACTTC. It encodes CASSVAPGGEQYF.

The rearrangement uses TRBV10-2 and TRBJ1-4, with D possibly TRBD1 on 5 matching bases. Germline lookup yields CDR1 WSHSY and CDR2 SAAADI. CDR3 size: 14 residues. Trimming cost V 6 bases and J 8 bases, with 16 bases left between them. The CDR3 reads CASRGRQGGEKLFF. CDR3 nucleotides: TGCGCCAGCAGAGGAAGGCAGGGCGGAGAAAAACTGTTTTTT.

The rearrangement joins TRBV11-3 to TRBJ2-7, with a tentative D call TRBD2 (6 bases). Per germline, CDR1 SGHNT and CDR2 YENEEA. V lost 5 bases, J lost 6 bases, and 17 bases lay in between. The CDR3 sequence is 14 residues long. CDR3 protein: CASSPGGKRIEQYF. The CDR3 DNA sequence: TGTGCCAGCAGCCCCGGGGGTAAAAGGATCGAGCAGTACTTC.

The V gene is TRBV14, the J gene TRBJ2-2; TRBD2 matches 12 bases. The V segment lost 6 bases and the J segment 7 bases; nucleotides outside the gene matches: 6. This CDR3 contains 15 residues. CDR1 is SGHDN and CDR2 is FVKESK in the germline V gene. CDR3: CASSQLAGGVGELFF. In DNA, the CDR3 is TGTGCCAGCAGTCAACTAGCGGGAGGCGTCGGGGAGCTGTTTTTT.

This clone was observed a single time. The chain uses TRBV4-3 and TRBJ1-1; 10 nucleotides match TRBD1. The junction had 2 bases not matched to a gene; V was cut back by 0 bases and J by 4 bases. The CDR3 is 15 residues long. Germline V gene lookup returns CDR1 LGHNA and CDR2 YSLEER. CDR3 coding DNA: TGCGCCAGCAGCCAAGACCGGACAGGGGGCACTGAAGCTTTCTTT. Translated, it gives CASSQDRTGGTEAFF.

The chain is built from TRBV27 and TRBJ2-1, with 11 bases that match TRBD2. The junction had 13 bases not matched to a gene; V was cut back by 9 bases and J by 9 bases. The CDR3 totals 15 residues. CDR1 MNHEY and CDR2 SMNVEV come from the germline V gene (reference sequence). The CDR3 nucleotides are TGTGCCAGATCTAGCGGGAGGCTTTTTTGGGGTGAGCAGTTCTTC. Encoded protein: CARSSGRLFWGEQFF.

The V call is TRBV25-1, the J call TRBJ1-2, with 8 bases aligning to TRBD1. Trimming removed 3 bases from V and 6 bases from J; junction bases left unmatched: 6. Germline V gene sequence: CDR1 MGHDK, CDR2 SYGVNS. This CDR3 has 14 amino acids. The CDR3 nucleotides are TGTGCCAGCAGTGAGCCGGACAGGGTGGATGGCTACACCTTC. Protein product: CASSEPDRVDGYTF.

J is TRBJ1-4 and V is TRBV19; the D is unclear. This CDR3 is 14 amino acids long. V was clipped by 1 base and J by 5 bases, with 8 bases between them. Germline values: CDR1 LNHDA, CDR2 SQIVND (reference sequence). The DNA for the CDR3 is TGTGCCAGTAGTATAGGAGGTCCAAATGAAAAACTGTTTTTT. Translation gives CASSIGGPNEKLFF.

This clone turned up a few times. The chain carries TRBV6-6 and TRBJ1-1; D is undetermined. Trimming left V 8 bases short and J 2 bases short, with 9 bases between. This CDR3 has 12 amino acids. Germline assignment: CDR1 MNHNY and CDR2 SVGAGI (reference sequence). CDR3 region: CASSGRNTEAFF. The CDR3 region has the DNA TGTGCCAGCTCCGGGAGAAACACTGAAGCTTTCTTT.

The chain couples TRBV7-9 to TRBJ2-3; D call uncertain. CDR3 length equals 13 residues. Trimming stripped 0 bases from V and 4 bases from J, with 5 bases between. Germline CDR1 reads SEHNR; CDR2 reads FQNEAQ (reference sequence). The DNA for the CDR3 is TGTGCCAGCAGCTTAGCCAGTCCAGATACGCAGTATTTT. Translation: CASSLASPDTQYF.

The chain has TRBV2 and TRBJ2-7, with 7 bases identical to TRBD1. V lost 4 bases, J lost 7 bases, and 10 bases stayed unmatched. Germline V CDR1 and CDR2: SNHLY, FYNNEI. The CDR3 runs 14 residues. The DNA of the CDR3 is TGTGCCAGCAGTGTAACAGGGGTTCCAGAAGAGCAGTACTTC. It specifies CASSVTGVPEEQYF.

The rearrangement links TRBV19 to TRBJ2-5, with 11 bases identical to TRBD2. Germline lookup yields CDR1 LNHDA and CDR2 SQIVND (reference sequence). This CDR3 spans 15 amino acids. V trimming: 4 bases; J trimming: 2 bases; junction bases outside the gene matches: 3. The CDR3 spells CASSTRTSGQETQYF. The CDR3 DNA is TGTGCCAGTAGTACCCGGACTAGCGGGCAAGAGACCCAGTACTTC.

The chain recombines TRBV18 with TRBJ2-5, with D perhaps TRBD2 (6 bases). The CDR3 has 14 amino acids. Trimming pared 0 bases from V and 5 bases from J, leaving 10 bases between. The V gene's germline CDR1 is KGHSH and CDR2 LQKENI. The CDR3 here is CASSPPTGVETQYF. CDR3 sequence (DNA): TGTGCCAGCTCACCACCCACGGGGGTGGAGACCCAGTACTTC.

The CDR3 is CASSPRGDTEAFF. Here the CDR3 DNA reads TGCGCCAGCAGCCCCAGGGGCGACACTGAAGCTTTCTTT. The rearrangement joins TRBV4-1 to TRBJ1-1; maybe TRBD1 (6 bases). CDR1 MGHRA and CDR2 YSYEKL come from the germline V gene. There are 13 residues in the CDR3. The V and J ends lost 4 bases and 3 bases respectively, with 9 bases between them.

The V and J genes are TRBV28 and TRBJ1-2; no firm D call. V was clipped by 6 bases and J by 7 bases, with 12 bases between them. Germline V gives CDR1 MDHEN, CDR2 SYDVKM. The CDR3 length is 12 residues. CDR3: CASSLSKLGYTF. The CDR3 DNA reads as TGTGCCAGCAGCCTCTCGAAGCTTGGCTACACCTTC.

CDR3 in amino acids: CASSLTQSSNYGYTF. CDR3 nucleotides: TGTGCCAGCAGCTTAACGCAGTCTTCTAACTATGGCTACACCTTC. The gene calls are TRBV7-6 and TRBJ1-2, with unresolved D. Germline CDR1 SGHVS, CDR2 FNYEAQ. CDR3 length: 15 amino acids. V lost 2 bases to trimming and J lost 0 bases, with 10 bases between them. The full variable domain, in which reference TRBV7-6 and TRBJ1-2 provide the parts outside the CDR3, is GAGVSQSPRYKVTKRGQDVALRCDPISGHVSLYWYRQALGQGPEFLTYFNYEAQQDKSGLPNDRFSAERPEGSISTLTIQRTEQRDSAMYRCASSLTQSSNYGYTFGSGTRLTVV.